A selection of T cell receptor beta chains follows, all from one sample in a study of PD-1 blockade in classical Hodgkin lymphoma. The protocol was immunoSEQ multiplex PCR, while the TCRdb copy is restricted to in-frame clones and leaves out a portion. There are nearly 55,000 clones in the sample; roughly 80% occur only once, and 16% lies in the top ten. The starting material was peripheral blood mononuclear cells (PBMCs), obtained at baseline. The receptor source for this set is a human donor with classical Hodgkin lymphoma. Each CDR3 is given with its conserved first and last residue. A D gene is named only where the DNA matches it firmly. Size is stated for part of the rows, as once, few or many counts, or as a class when the clone is expanded.

cdr3_aa	cdr3_nt	clone_size	v_call	j_call	d_call
CASRSRGPYNEQFF	TGCGCCAGCAGGTCTCGGGGGCCCTACAATGAGCAGTTCTTC	NA	TRBV10-2	TRBJ2-1	NA
CASSPQGSAKNIQYF	TGTGCCAGCTCACCACAGGGATCCGCCAAAAACATTCAGTACTTC	NA	TRBV18	TRBJ2-4	NA
CASSPRTGDLANYGYTF	TGTGCCAGCAGCCCCAGGACAGGGGACCTCGCTAACTATGGCTACACCTTC	NA	TRBV11-2	TRBJ1-2	TRBD1
CASSAFTSGSFNEQFF	TGTGCCAGCAGTGCGTTTACTAGCGGGAGTTTTAATGAGCAGTTCTTC	NA	TRBV6-6	TRBJ2-1	TRBD2
CAISETGQGPPDTQYF	TGTGCCATCAGTGAGACGGGACAGGGCCCTCCTGATACGCAGTATTTT	NA	TRBV10-3	TRBJ2-3	TRBD1
CAWGLGSNQPQHF	TGTGCCTGGGGTCTAGGGAGCAATCAGCCCCAGCATTTT	NA	TRBV30	TRBJ1-5	NA
CASSLNTGAGHQPQHF	TGTGCCAGCAGCCTAAACACAGGGGCCGGCCATCAGCCCCAGCATTTT	NA	TRBV7-2	TRBJ1-5	TRBD1
CASSLKGQGFGLYEQYF	TGTGCCAGCAGCTTAAAAGGACAGGGCTTCGGATTATACGAGCAGTACTTC	NA	TRBV13	TRBJ2-7	TRBD1
CASSSTGSRDEKLFF	TGCGCCAGCAGCTCGACAGGGTCAAGAGATGAAAAACTGTTTTTT	NA	TRBV5-1	TRBJ1-4	TRBD1
CASSYWASANTGELFF	TGTGCCAGCAGTTACTGGGCGTCCGCGAACACCGGGGAGCTGTTTTTT	NA	TRBV6-5	TRBJ2-2	NA
CASSLVRGRGEKLFF	TGTGCCAGCAGCTTAGTCAGGGGGCGCGGTGAAAAACTGTTTTTT	NA	TRBV7-2	TRBJ1-4	TRBD1
CAIPGNTEAFF	TGTGCCATCCCCGGGAACACTGAAGCTTTCTTT	NA	TRBV7-9	TRBJ1-1	NA
CASSLGTLAGTSGTGELFF	TGTGCCAGCAGCTTAGGTACCCTAGCGGGAACGTCCGGCACCGGGGAGCTGTTTTTT	NA	TRBV11-2	TRBJ2-2	TRBD2
CASSEAGVTRDTQYF	TGTGCCAGCAGCGAGGCGGGAGTGACTCGAGATACGCAGTATTTT	NA	TRBV5-6	TRBJ2-3	TRBD2
CASSDSQGSDTQYF	TGTGCCAGCAGTGACTCACAGGGTTCGGATACGCAGTATTTT	once	TRBV6-4	TRBJ2-3	NA
CASSPTGGIEKLFF	TGCGCCAGCAGTCCGACAGGGGGCATTGAAAAACTGTTTTTT	NA	TRBV5-1	TRBJ1-4	TRBD1
CASSLRGQDTEAFF	TGTGCCAGCAGCTTAAGAGGACAGGATACTGAAGCTTTCTTT	NA	TRBV11-3	TRBJ1-1	TRBD1
CASSFGEYYEQYF	TGTGCCAGCAGCTTTGGAGAATACTACGAGCAGTACTTC	medium-sized	TRBV11-3	TRBJ2-7	NA
CASSSTLSGRSSYNEQFF	TGCGCCAGCAGCTCGACCTTGAGCGGGCGGAGCTCCTACAATGAGCAGTTCTTC	NA	TRBV5-1	TRBJ2-1	NA
CASSLGSSGSSGETQYF	TGCGCCAGCAGCTTGGGATCTAGCGGGAGTTCTGGGGAGACCCAGTACTTC	NA	TRBV5-1	TRBJ2-5	TRBD2